This T cell receptor (beta chain) was sequenced in a study of regulatory T cells in long-lasting Graves disease. About this clonotype itself: Its specificity is not known. Only one base separates this from a far larger clonotype, so it likely reflects a read error.

General study points: Segments TRBV28, TRBJ1-2 and TRBJ2-5 showed preferential usage in persistent disease. Not thyroid tissue but only peripheral blood was studied. The persistent group shared 2,500 to 3,000 public clonotypes, more than the approximately 890 shared by new patients. Less diverse TCR repertoires were seen in persistent Graves' patients than in newly diagnosed ones.

To make TCR beta libraries, researchers used iRepertoire HTBI primers and Arm-PCR of CDR3 regions. Each CDR3 protein is one row after TCRdb ran MiXCR on the multiplex PCR reads. The sample yields 200,000 to 250,000 distinct CDR3 sequences, around 16% seen once. This CDR3 spans 15 amino acids. Germline values: CDR1 SNHLY, CDR2 FYNNEI. The trim removed 6 bases at V and 1 base at J, leaving 6 bases unmatched. The time point: newly diagnosed GD, antithyroid drugs for less than 3 months. Isolated PBMC RNA provided the starting material for the TCR library. This sequence joins TRBV2 and TRBJ2-3; TRBD2 aligns across 8 bases. The source material was peripheral blood mononuclear cells (PBMCs), sampled at new diagnosis, from a patient treated with antithyroid drugs. The sequence was collected from a female donor with Graves disease. The CDR3 region has the DNA TGTGCCAGCAGCAGAACGACTAGCGGCACAGATACGCAGTATTTT. Protein: CASSRTTSGTDTQYF.